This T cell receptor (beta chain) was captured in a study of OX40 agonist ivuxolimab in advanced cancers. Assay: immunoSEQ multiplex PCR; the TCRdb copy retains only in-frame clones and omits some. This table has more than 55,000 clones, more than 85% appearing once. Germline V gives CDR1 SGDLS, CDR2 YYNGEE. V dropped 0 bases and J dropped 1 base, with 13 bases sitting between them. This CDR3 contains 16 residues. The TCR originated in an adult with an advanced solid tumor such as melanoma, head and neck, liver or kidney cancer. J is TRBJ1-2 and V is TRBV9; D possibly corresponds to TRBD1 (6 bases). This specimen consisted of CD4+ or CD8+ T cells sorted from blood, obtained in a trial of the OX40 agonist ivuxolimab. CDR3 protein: CASSVGVRGINYGYTF. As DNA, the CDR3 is TGTGCCAGCAGCGTAGGAGTCAGGGGCATTAACTATGGCTACACCTTC.